This TCR beta chain stems from a study of identical twins. MiXCR, run by TCRdb on the 5' RACE reads, gives a single entry per CDR3 protein. The data show under 900,000 distinct CDR3 sequences, with 15% to 20% seen just once and roughly 14% held by the top ten. This clonotype showed up just a few times. CDR3 length: 14 amino acids. V was pared by 6 bases and J by 3 bases, with 4 bases of the junction left unmatched. A further study also used this sample, focusing on T cells expressing NK-cell markers. According to that study: In several experiments, sorting was restricted to alpha-beta TCR T cells by an anti-gamma-delta TCR antibody. Unclear, still, was the HCMV specificity of the expanded NKG2C+ T cell clones.

This receptor was identified in a woman aged 18-29 years in good health. The chain has TRBV12-3 or TRBV12-4 and TRBJ2-5; 10 bases are shared with TRBD2. Sequencing input: PBMCs. CDR3 in amino acids: CASRGTSGEETQYF. For the CDR3, the DNA is TGTGCCAGCAGGGGAACTAGCGGGGAAGAGACCCAGTACTTC.